This T cell receptor beta chain was sequenced in a study of blood T cells in healthy people across ages. Points from the study as a whole: TCR beta diversity tracked closely with naive T cell percentage.

This clonotype was observed a few times. Its antigen is as yet unknown. It was with a sample-barcoded 5' primer and a J-beta primer mix that a second PCR of roughly 6 to 12 cycles was run. A minimum of 3 million CDR3-containing paired-end reads was obtained for each sample. TCRdb re-called the 5' RACE reads with MiXCR, one entry per CDR3 protein. In the table there are more than 500,000 distinct CDR3 sequences, roughly a quarter of which are singletons. There were healthy Caucasian individuals from Russia, aged roughly 6 to 90, serving as donors. Trimming removed 3 bases at V and 2 bases at J, with 14 bases between. From germline, CDR1 is LGHDT and CDR2 YNNKEL (reference sequence). There are 16 residues in the CDR3. The sample was also reused in another study, on T cells of mothers and their children. As that study records: Persistent microchimeric T cell clones were sought, and none were detected.

The receptor comes from a boy aged 2 to 10 in good health. V is TRBV3-1 and J is TRBJ1-3, with TRBD1 as a possible D gene (5 bases). The sample comprised blood. In DNA, the CDR3 is TGTGCCAGCAGCCACAAGGGGAGGGGAACTGGAAACACCATATATTTT. It translates to CASSHKGRGTGNTIYF.